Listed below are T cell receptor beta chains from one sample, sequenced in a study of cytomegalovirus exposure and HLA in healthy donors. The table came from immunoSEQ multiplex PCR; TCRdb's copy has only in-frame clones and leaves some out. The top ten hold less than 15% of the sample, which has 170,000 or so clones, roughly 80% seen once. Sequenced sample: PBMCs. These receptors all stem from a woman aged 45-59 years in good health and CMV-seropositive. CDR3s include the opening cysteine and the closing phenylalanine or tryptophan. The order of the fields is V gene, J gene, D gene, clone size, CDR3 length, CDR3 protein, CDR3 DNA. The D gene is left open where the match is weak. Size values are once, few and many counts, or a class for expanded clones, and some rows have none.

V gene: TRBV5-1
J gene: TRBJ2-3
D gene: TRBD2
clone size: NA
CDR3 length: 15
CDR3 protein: CASSLGGGWTDTQYF
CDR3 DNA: TGCGCCAGCAGCTTGGGCGGGGGGTGGACAGATACGCAGTATTTT

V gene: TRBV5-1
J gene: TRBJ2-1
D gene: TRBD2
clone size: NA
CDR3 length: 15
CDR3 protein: CASSLLAGLQNEQFF
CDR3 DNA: TGCGCCAGCAGCTTACTAGCGGGCCTACAAAATGAGCAGTTCTTC

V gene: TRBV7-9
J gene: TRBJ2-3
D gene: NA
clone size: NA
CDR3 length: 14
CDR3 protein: CASSFNAGTDTQYF
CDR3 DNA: TGTGCCAGCAGCTTTAACGCGGGCACAGATACGCAGTATTTT

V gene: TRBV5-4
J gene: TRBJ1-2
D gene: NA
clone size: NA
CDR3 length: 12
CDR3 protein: CASSAQRGGYTF
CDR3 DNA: TGTGCCAGCAGCGCCCAACGCGGAGGCTACACCTTC

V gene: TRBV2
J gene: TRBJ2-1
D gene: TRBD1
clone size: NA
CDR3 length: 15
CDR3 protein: CASSGPGQGAGEQFF
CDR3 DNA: TGTGCCAGCAGTGGCCCGGGACAGGGGGCTGGGGAGCAGTTCTTC

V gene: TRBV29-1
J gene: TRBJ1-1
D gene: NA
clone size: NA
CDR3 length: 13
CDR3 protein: CSVELRMNTEAFF
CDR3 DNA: TGCAGCGTTGAACTGAGGATGAACACTGAAGCTTTCTTT

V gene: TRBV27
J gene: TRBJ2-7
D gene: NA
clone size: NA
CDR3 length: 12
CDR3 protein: CASSLGGNEQYF
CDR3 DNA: TGTGCCAGCAGTTTAGGAGGGAACGAGCAGTACTTC

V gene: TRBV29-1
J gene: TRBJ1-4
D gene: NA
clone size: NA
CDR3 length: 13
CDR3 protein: CSAGDRADEKLFF
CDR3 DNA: TGCAGCGCCGGGGATAGGGCAGATGAAAAACTGTTTTTT

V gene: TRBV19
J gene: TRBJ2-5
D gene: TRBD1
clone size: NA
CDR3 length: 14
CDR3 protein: CASTSTGSQETQYF
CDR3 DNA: TGTGCCAGCACCTCGACAGGGTCCCAAGAGACCCAGTACTTC

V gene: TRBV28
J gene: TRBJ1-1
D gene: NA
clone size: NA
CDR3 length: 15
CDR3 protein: CASCSGGGLNTEAFF
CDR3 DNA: TGTGCCAGCTGCTCGGGGGGGGGCCTGAACACTGAAGCTTTCTTT

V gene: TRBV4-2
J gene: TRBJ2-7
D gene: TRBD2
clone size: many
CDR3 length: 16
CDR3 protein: CASSQDAGGGSYEQYF
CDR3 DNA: TGTGCCAGCAGCCAAGATGCCGGGGGGGGGTCCTACGAGCAGTACTTC

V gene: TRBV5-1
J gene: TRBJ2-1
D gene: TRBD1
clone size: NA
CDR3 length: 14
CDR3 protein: CASSLGGTGGLEFF
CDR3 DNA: TGCGCCAGCAGCTTGGGCGGGACAGGGGGCCTGGAGTTCTTC

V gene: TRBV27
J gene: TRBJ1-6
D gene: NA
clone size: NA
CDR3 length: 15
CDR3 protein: CASSFWTTAGSPLHF
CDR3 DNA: TGTGCCAGCAGTTTTTGGACAACTGCCGGTTCACCCCTCCACTTT

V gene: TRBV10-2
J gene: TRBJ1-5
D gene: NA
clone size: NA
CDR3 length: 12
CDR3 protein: CASNTGNQPQHF
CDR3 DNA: TGCGCCAGCAATACAGGGAATCAGCCCCAGCATTTT

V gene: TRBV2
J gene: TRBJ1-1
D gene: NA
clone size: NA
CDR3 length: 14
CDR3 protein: CASRNTYMNTEAFF
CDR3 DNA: TGTGCCAGCAGAAACACGTATATGAACACTGAAGCTTTCTTT

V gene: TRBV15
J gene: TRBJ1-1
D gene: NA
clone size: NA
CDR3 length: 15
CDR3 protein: CATSRAGGGNTEAFF
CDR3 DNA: TGTGCCACCAGCAGAGCGGGGGGAGGGAACACTGAAGCTTTCTTT

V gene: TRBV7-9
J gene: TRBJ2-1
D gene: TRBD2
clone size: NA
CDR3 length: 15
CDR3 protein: CASSTTGGVYNEQFF
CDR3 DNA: TGTGCCAGCAGCACCACGGGGGGGGTGTACAATGAGCAGTTCTTC

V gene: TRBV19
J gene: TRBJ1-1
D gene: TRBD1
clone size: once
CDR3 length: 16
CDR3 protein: CASSIRDRGLSTEAFF
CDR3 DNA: TGTGCCAGTAGTATCCGGGACAGGGGATTAAGCACTGAAGCTTTCTTT

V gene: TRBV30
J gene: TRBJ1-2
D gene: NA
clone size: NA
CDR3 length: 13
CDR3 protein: CAWSATKRDGYTF
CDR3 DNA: TGTGCCTGGAGTGCGACTAAAAGGGATGGCTACACCTTC

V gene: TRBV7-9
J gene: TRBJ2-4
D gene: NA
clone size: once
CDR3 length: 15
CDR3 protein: CASSQEGLAKNIQYF
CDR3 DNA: TGTGCCAGCAGTCAGGAGGGGTTAGCCAAAAACATTCAGTACTTC

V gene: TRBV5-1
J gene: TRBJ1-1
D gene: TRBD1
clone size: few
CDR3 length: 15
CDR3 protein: CASSYQTGPNTEAFF
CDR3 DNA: TGCGCCAGCAGCTACCAGACAGGGCCGAACACTGAAGCTTTCTTT

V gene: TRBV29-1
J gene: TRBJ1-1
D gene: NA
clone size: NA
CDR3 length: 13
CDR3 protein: CSVDRQLNTEAFF
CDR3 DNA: TGCAGCGTTGATAGACAGTTGAACACTGAAGCTTTCTTT

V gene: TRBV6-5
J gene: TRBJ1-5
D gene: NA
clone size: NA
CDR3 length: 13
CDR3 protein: CAATQYSNQPQHF
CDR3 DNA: TGTGCCGCCACCCAGTATAGCAATCAGCCCCAGCATTTT

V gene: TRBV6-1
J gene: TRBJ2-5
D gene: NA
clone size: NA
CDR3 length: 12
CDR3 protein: CATSHGGETQYF
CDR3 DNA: TGTGCCACCTCCCACGGGGGAGAGACCCAGTACTTC

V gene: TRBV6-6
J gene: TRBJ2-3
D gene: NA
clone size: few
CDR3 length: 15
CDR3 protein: CASSYSPGGTDTQYF
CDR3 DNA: TGTGCCAGCAGTTACTCTCCAGGGGGCACAGATACGCAGTATTTT

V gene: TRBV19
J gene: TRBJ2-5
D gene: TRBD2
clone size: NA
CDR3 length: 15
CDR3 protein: CASSMGTSGEETQYF
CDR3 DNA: TGTGCCAGTAGTATGGGGACTAGCGGGGAAGAGACCCAGTACTTC

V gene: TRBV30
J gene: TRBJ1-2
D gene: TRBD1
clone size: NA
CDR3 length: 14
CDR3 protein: CAWSQPGQLYGYTF
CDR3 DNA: TGTGCCTGGAGTCAACCGGGACAGTTATATGGCTACACCTTC

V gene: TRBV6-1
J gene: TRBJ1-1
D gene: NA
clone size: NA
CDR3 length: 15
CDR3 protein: CASSEFWGGGTEAFF
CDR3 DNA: TGTGCCAGCAGTGAATTCTGGGGAGGGGGCACTGAAGCTTTCTTT

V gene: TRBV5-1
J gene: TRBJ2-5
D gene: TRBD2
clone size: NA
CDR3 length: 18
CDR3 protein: CASSLGASGAGAQETQYF
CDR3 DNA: TGCGCCAGCAGCTTGGGGGCTAGCGGGGCTGGGGCCCAAGAGACCCAGTACTTC

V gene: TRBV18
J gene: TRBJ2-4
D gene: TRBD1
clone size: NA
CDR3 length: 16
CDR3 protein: CASSGTGGSAKNIQYF
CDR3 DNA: TGTGCCAGCTCAGGAACAGGGGGGTCAGCCAAAAACATTCAGTACTTC

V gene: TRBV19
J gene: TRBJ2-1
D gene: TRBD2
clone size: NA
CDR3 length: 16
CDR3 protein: CASSPLVRGGREEQFF
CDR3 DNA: TGTGCCAGTAGTCCCCTGGTGCGGGGGGGCCGAGAAGAGCAGTTCTTC

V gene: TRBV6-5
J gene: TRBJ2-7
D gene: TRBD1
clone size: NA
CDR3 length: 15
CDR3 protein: CASSSDRASSYEQYF
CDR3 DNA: TGTGCCAGCAGTTCGGACAGGGCAAGCTCCTACGAGCAGTACTTC

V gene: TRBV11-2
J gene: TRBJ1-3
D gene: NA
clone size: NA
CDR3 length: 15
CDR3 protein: CASSLTDSSGNTIYF
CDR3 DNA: TGTGCCAGCAGCCTGACGGACAGCTCTGGAAACACCATATATTTT

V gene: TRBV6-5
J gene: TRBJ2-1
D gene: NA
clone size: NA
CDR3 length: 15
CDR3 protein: CASSYENPSYNEQFF
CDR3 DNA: TGTGCCAGCAGTTACGAGAACCCCTCCTACAATGAGCAGTTCTTC

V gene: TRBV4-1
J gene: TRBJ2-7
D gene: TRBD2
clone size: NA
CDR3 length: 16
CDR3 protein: CASSLSGGLSSYEQYF
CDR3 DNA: TGCGCCAGCAGCCTTAGCGGGGGGCTGAGCTCCTACGAGCAGTACTTC

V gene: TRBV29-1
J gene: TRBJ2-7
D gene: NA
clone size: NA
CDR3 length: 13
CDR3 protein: CSVEETAASEQYF
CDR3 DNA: TGCAGCGTTGAAGAGACAGCTGCGAGCGAGCAGTACTTC

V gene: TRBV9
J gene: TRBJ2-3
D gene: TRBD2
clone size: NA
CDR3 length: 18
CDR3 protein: CASSISGGAGVWTDTQYF
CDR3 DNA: TGTGCCAGCAGCATTAGCGGGGGGGCGGGGGTTTGGACAGATACGCAGTATTTT

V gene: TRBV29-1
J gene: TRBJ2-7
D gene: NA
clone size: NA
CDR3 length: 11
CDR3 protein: CSVERGTEQYF
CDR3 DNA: TGCAGCGTTGAAAGGGGGACCGAGCAGTACTTC

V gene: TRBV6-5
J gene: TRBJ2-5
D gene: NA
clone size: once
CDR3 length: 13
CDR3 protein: CATELKRQETQYF
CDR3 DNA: TGTGCCACCGAGTTGAAACGGCAAGAGACCCAGTACTTC

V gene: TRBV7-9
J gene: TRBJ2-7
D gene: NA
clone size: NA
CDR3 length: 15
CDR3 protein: CASSLVPPMQYEQYF
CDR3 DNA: TGTGCCAGCAGCTTGGTGCCCCCCATGCAGTACGAGCAGTACTTC

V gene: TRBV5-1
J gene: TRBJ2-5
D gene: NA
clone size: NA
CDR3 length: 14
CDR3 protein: CASSSGGFQETQYF
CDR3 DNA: TGCGCCAGCAGCTCCGGGGGTTTCCAAGAGACCCAGTACTTC

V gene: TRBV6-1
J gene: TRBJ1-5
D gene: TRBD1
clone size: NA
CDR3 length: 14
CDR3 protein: CANGEQGSGQPQHF
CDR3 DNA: TGTGCCAACGGGGAACAGGGGTCCGGTCAGCCCCAGCATTTT

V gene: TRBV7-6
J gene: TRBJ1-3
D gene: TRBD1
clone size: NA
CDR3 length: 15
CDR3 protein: CASSSGQGAGNTIYF
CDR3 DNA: TGTGCCAGCAGCTCGGGACAGGGAGCCGGAAACACCATATATTTT

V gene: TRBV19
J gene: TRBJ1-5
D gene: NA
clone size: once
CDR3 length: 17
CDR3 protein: CASSIGLSGNGNQPQHF
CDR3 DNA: TGTGCCAGTAGTATAGGGTTGTCAGGGAACGGCAATCAGCCCCAGCATTTT

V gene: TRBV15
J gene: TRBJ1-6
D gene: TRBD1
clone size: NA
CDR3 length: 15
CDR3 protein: CATSRDRGYNSPLHF
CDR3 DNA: TGTGCCACCAGCAGGGACAGGGGATATAATTCACCCCTCCACTTT

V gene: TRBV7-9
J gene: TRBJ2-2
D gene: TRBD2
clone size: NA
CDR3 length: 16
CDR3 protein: CASSPSSGPNTGELFF
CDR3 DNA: TGTGCCAGCAGCCCCTCTAGCGGCCCGAACACCGGGGAGCTGTTTTTT

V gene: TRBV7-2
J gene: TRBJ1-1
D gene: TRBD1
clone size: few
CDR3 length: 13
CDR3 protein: CASSFPGGTEAFF
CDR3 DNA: TGTGCCAGCAGCTTCCCAGGGGGCACTGAAGCTTTCTTT